What follows are 5 T cell receptor beta chains derived from one specimen sequenced in a study of radiation and T cells in renal cell carcinoma. Sample time point: baseline pretreatment blood. Treatment described: 15 Gy SBRT to primary tumor, nephrectomy 4 weeks later. Generated by immunoSEQ multiplex PCR, the TCRdb table keeps only in-frame clones and is missing some. The table has 95,000 to 150,000 clones, around 84% seen once. The sample was blood, taken from a patient whose treatment included radiotherapy and nephrectomy. These TCRs come from a woman aged 55-70 years with renal cell carcinoma.

CDR3 DNA: TGTGCCAGCAGCCAAGGGGGACTGATCACCTACAATGAGCAGTTCTTC. Translating gives CASSQGGLITYNEQFF. The chain recombines TRBV4-2 with TRBJ2-1; D might be TRBD2 (6 bases). Germline V CDR1 and CDR2: LGHNA, YNFKEQ. With 1 base removed from V and 2 bases from J, the gap between germline ends came to 12 bases. The CDR3 is 16 residues long.

This clone was counted only a few times. Germline is not matched at one junction end, which may reflect a read error. The chain employs TRBV2 and TRBJ1-4; D is unresolved. From germline, CDR1 is SNHLY and CDR2 FYNNEI. The CDR3 runs to 12 residues. CDR3 sequence reads: CASSRTTLTSVF. In DNA form, the CDR3 reads TGTGCCAGCAGTCGAACTACTCTGACCTCAGTTTTT.

The chain links TRBV5-6 to TRBJ1-1; a possible D gene is TRBD1 (5 bases). This CDR3 region has 14 residues. The germline V gene has CDR1 SGHDT and CDR2 YYEEEE. With 4 bases removed from V and 1 base from J, the gap between germline ends came to 11 bases. CDR3 in DNA: TGTGCCAGCAGCGGGGGACCGGGGAACACTGAAGCTTTCTTT. Translating it yields CASSGGPGNTEAFF.

The rearrangement links TRBV27 to TRBJ2-7, with 9 bases matching TRBD1. The CDR3 extends over 13 amino acids. With V trimmed by 3 bases and J by 3 bases, 0 bases remained unmatched. Germline lookup yields CDR1 MNHEY and CDR2 SMNVEV (reference sequence). CDR3 in DNA: TGTGCCAGCAGTTTGACAGGGGGCTACGAGCAGTACTTC. Its translation is CASSLTGGYEQYF.

The chain carries TRBV5-1 and TRBJ1-3, with TRBD1 matching 9 bases. Germline V lookup: CDR1 SGHRS, CDR2 YFSETQ. J gave up 4 bases and V 4 bases, and 3 bases lay outside the gene matches. The CDR3 spans 14 residues. The CDR3 spells CASSLDRGGNTIYF. CDR3 DNA sequence: TGCGCCAGCAGCCTGGACAGGGGAGGAAACACCATATATTTT.